This TCR beta chain comes out of a study of T-cell reconstitution after alpha-beta-depleted transplantation in children. This CDR3 has 14 residues. Trimming pared 2 bases from V and 4 bases from J, leaving 11 bases between. The germline V gene has CDR1 SGHKS and CDR2 YYEKEE (reference sequence). This clonotype was counted ten times or more. Antigen unknown. TCRbeta library preparation incorporated unique molecular identifiers. TCRdb reanalysed the PCR reads using MiXCR and keeps one entry per CDR3 protein. The top ten hold 15% to 20% of the sample, which has 120,000 to 150,000 distinct CDR3 sequences, 8.8% seen once. Study-level points and caveats: Surviving recipient T cells and thymic progenitors underlay high day-60 TCRbeta diversity in some patients. From newly produced T cells came most of the T-cell counts and diversity one year after transplant. Approximately two months post-transplant, alpha-beta T cells reportedly originated from several hundred expanded graft clones.

This receptor was obtained from a female patient between 2 and 15 years old who had a stem cell transplant for congenital amegakaryocytic thrombocytopenia, so the T cells may come from the graft donor. The source material was PBMCs, mostly from graft donor cells, sampled 180 days after TCRalphabeta/CD19-depleted stem cell transplant. V usage is TRBV5-5 and J usage is TRBJ2-3; no firm D call. The CDR3 DNA reads as TGTGCCAGCAGCTTCTCCGGCTCCCCAGATACGCAGTATTTT. Translated, it gives CASSFSGSPDTQYF.